Shown below are 22 T cell receptor beta chains from a single sample sequenced in a study of T cells in Graves' hyperthyroidism and ophthalmopathy. What was amplified from RNA transcripts were TCR beta CDR3 regions. A set of HTBI primers served as the primers for a first-round RT-PCR of the TCR CDR3. TCRdb re-called the multiplex PCR reads through MiXCR, storing one row per CDR3 protein. This sample has around 270,000 distinct CDR3 sequences, with roughly 19% found just once. Sequences were obtained from blood. The receptor set was obtained from a man aged 45-65 years with Graves' ophthalmopathy.

This clonotype was observed a few times. The chain has TRBV4-1 and TRBJ2-7, with a weak D call TRBD2 (5 bases). V was pared by 0 bases and J by 4 bases, with 13 bases between. Germline assignment: CDR1 MGHRA and CDR2 YSYEKL. The CDR3 totals 15 residues. In DNA form, the CDR3 reads TGCGCCAGCAGCCAAGATTTCCCACTAGAATACGAGCAGTACTTC. Translating gives CASSQDFPLEYEQYF.

The V and J genes are TRBV4-2 and TRBJ2-1; D tentatively reads TRBD1 or TRBD2 (5 bases each). The closer fit of TRBJ2-7 to the DNA end suggests the J call may be wrong. This CDR3 is built from 16 residues. Germline V gene data show CDR1 as LGHNA and CDR2 as YNFKEQ. The chain's CDR3 is CASSQEPGPRDNEQYF. In nucleotides, the CDR3 is TGTGCCAGCAGCCAAGAGCCGGGACCACGAGACAATGAGCAGTACTTC.

In this sample, this clonotype turned up a few times. The chain uses TRBV6-4 and TRBJ2-2, with a tentative D call TRBD1 (6 bases). Germline CDR1 reads MRHNA; CDR2 reads SNTAGT. The CDR3 has 15 residues. The V end lost 5 bases, the J end lost 2 bases, and 12 bases lay between the germline ends. The CDR3 region is CASSKDSLNTGELFF. For the CDR3, the DNA is TGTGCCAGCAGTAAGGACAGCCTTAACACCGGGGAGCTGTTTTTT.

This clonotype was observed a handful of times. This rearrangement joins TRBV2 to TRBJ2-1; 12 bases agree with TRBD2. V lost 2 bases, J lost 8 bases, and 4 bases stayed unmatched. The CDR3 length is 15 residues. Looked up from germline, CDR1 is SNHLY and CDR2 is FYNNEI. DNA for the CDR3: TGTGCCAGCAGTGAACTAGCGGGAGGGCCCCATGAGCAGTTCTTC. Translation gives CASSELAGGPHEQFF.

This chain links TRBV11-2 with TRBJ2-3; D is perhaps TRBD1 or TRBD2 (7 bases each). Germline CDR1 SGHAT, CDR2 FQNNGV. The ends were cut back, 2 bases at V and 6 bases at J, with 12 bases in the middle. CDR3 length equals 14 residues. Written as DNA, the CDR3 is TGTGCCAGCAGCTTACAGGGGGGGGGGGATACGCAGTATTTT. It is translated as CASSLQGGGDTQYF.

The chain uses TRBV6-1 and TRBJ2-2; 10 positions match TRBD2. CDR1 and CDR2 from the germline V gene are MNHNS and SASEGT. The CDR3 is made up of 16 amino acids. Trimming removed 5 bases from V and 8 bases from J; junction bases left unmatched: 11. The DNA of the CDR3 is TGTGCCAGCAGTCGAGAACTAGCGGGATGTGGAGGGGAGCTGTTTTTT. This sequence encodes CASSRELAGCGGELFF.

This clonotype was observed at least ten times. The chain combines TRBV11-2 with TRBJ2-7; 8 positions agree with TRBD1. The CDR3 is made up of 16 amino acids. V shed 5 bases and J 0 bases; nucleotides not matched to a gene: 9. Germline V gives CDR1 SGHAT, CDR2 FQNNGV. In nucleotides, the CDR3 is TGTGCCAGCAGCAGAAGTTCAGGACAGGGCTCCTACGAGCAGTACTTC. Protein sequence: CASSRSSGQGSYEQYF. Variable domain in full (rest from reference TRBV11-2 and TRBJ2-7): EAGVAQSPRYKIIEKRQSVAFWCNPISGHATLYWYQQILGQGPKLLIQFQNNGVVDDSQLPKDRFSAERLKGVDSTLKIQPAKLEDSAVYLCASSRSSGQGSYEQYFGPGTRLTVT.

This clonotype was recorded many times. The J gene is TRBJ2-7, the V gene TRBV20-1; 9 bases align to TRBD2. The CDR3 spans 14 residues. With V trimmed by 6 bases and J by 3 bases, 9 bases remained unmatched. Germline V gives CDR1 DFQATT, CDR2 SNEGSKA (reference sequence). This CDR3 is CSAPLGSGSYEQYF. DNA for the CDR3: TGCAGTGCCCCCTTGGGTAGCGGGAGCTACGAGCAGTACTTC.

This clonotype was seen a handful of times. The CDR3 region has the DNA TGCAGTGCTAGAGGGCAGACTTACAATCAGCCCCAGCATTTT. Protein product: CSARGQTYNQPQHF. V gene TRBV20-1 combines with J gene TRBJ1-5, with D uncertain. Germline V CDR1 and CDR2: DFQATT, SNEGSKA (reference sequence). The length of the CDR3 is 14 residues. Between the trimmed V and J ends, which lost 1 base and 3 bases, there was a span of 10 bases.

This clonotype was counted many times. The chain links TRBV6-5 to TRBJ2-7; D unclear. Trimming took 0 bases from V and 0 from J, leaving 21 bases between them. The CDR3 is 19 amino acids. Germline CDR1 is MNHEY and CDR2 is SVGAGI. The CDR3 DNA reads TGTGCCAGCAGTTACTCGGCGACATTTCGTGGATCCCTCTCCTACGAGCAGTACTTC. This encodes CASSYSATFRGSLSYEQYF.

At least ten counts were recorded for this clonotype. CDR3 sequence reads: CASSFVAGRTGAKQYF. The CDR3 DNA reads as TGTGCCAGCAGTTTTGTAGCGGGAAGAACGGGCGCAAAGCAGTACTTC. The chain links TRBV12-3 or TRBV12-4 to TRBJ2-7, with TRBD2 matching over 8 bases. The ends lost 3 bases at V and 8 bases at J; junction bases unmatched: 15. The CDR3 sequence is 16 residues long.

V and J are TRBV12-3 or TRBV12-4 and TRBJ2-7, with a tentative D call TRBD2 (6 bases). The CDR3 runs to 13 residues. V lost 6 bases and J lost 4, with 13 bases in between. This CDR3 is CASSGGAKYEQYF. The CDR3 DNA reads as TGTGCCAGCAGCGGAGGGGCTAAATACGAGCAGTACTTC.

This clonotype was recorded at least ten times. The chain has TRBV20-1 and TRBJ2-1, with D unclear. This CDR3 is 11 amino acids long. V was shortened by 2 bases and J by 10 bases, with 9 bases between the two germline ends. CDR1 is DFQATT, CDR2 SNEGSKA, per germline (reference sequence). In nucleotides, the CDR3 is TGCAGTGCTAGATTGCTATACGAGCAGTTCTTC. This encodes CSARLLYEQFF.

This clonotype was seen repeatedly, ten times or more. This chain connects TRBV14 to TRBJ2-3; D is perhaps TRBD1 (6 bases). Germline V gene data show CDR1 as SGHDN and CDR2 as FVKESK. V dropped 3 bases and J dropped 3 bases, with 13 bases sitting between them. The CDR3 loop spans 15 amino acids. This chain's CDR3 is CASSHRGLRTDTQYF. In nucleotides, the CDR3 is TGTGCCAGCAGCCACAGGGGTTTAAGGACAGATACGCAGTATTTT. Together with reference TRBV14 and TRBJ2-3, the CDR3 gives the full variable domain: EAGVTQFPSHSVIEKGQTVTLRCDPISGHDNLYWYRRVMGKEIKFLLHFVKESKQDESGMPNNRFLAERTGGTYSTLKVQPAELEDSGVYFCASSHRGLRTDTQYFGPGTRLTVL.

In its sample, this clonotype was seen a few times. This chain joins TRBV3-1 and TRBJ2-4, with TRBD2 identical over 7 bases. V shed 6 bases, J shed 3 bases, and the junction held 5 bases outside the gene matches. This CDR3 contains 14 residues. CDR1 LGHDT and CDR2 YNNKEL come from the germline V gene (reference sequence). For the CDR3, the DNA is TGTGCCAGCAGTCAGTGGGGGGGCAAAAACATTCAGTACTTC. This sequence encodes CASSQWGGKNIQYF. The whole variable domain, filled in from reference TRBV3-1 and TRBJ2-4, reads DTAVSQTPKYLVTQMGNDKSIKCEQNLGHDTMYWYKQDSKKFLKIMFSYNNKELIINETVPNRFSPKSPDKAHLNLHINSLELGDSAVYFCASSQWGGKNIQYFGAGTRLSVL.

The rearrangement links TRBV5-1 to TRBJ2-2; tentatively, D is TRBD1 or TRBD2 (6 bases each). V was trimmed by 4 bases and J by 6 bases, leaving 10 bases between them. The CDR3 has 13 amino acids. Germline loops: CDR1 SGHRS, CDR2 YFSETQ. The CDR3 reads CASSGGGAGELFF. In nucleotides, the CDR3 is TGCGCCAGCAGCGGAGGGGGTGCCGGGGAGCTGTTTTTT.

This clonotype has at least ten counts. CDR3 sequence: CAISATVGYNEQFF. The CDR3 coding sequence is TGTGCCATCAGCGCAACGGTGGGCTACAATGAGCAGTTCTTC. The chain couples TRBV10-3 to TRBJ2-1; D remains ambiguous. CDR3 length: 14 residues. V was clipped by 6 bases and J by 3 bases, with 12 bases between them. Germline V gene sequence: CDR1 ENHRY, CDR2 SYGVKD.

Only a few counts were recorded for this clonotype. The chain links TRBV6-1 to TRBJ2-1; D perhaps matches TRBD2 (5 bases). The V end was cut by 3 bases, the J end by 0 bases, with 9 bases between. The germline gives CDR1 MNHNS, CDR2 SASEGT. The CDR3 has 15 amino acids. CDR3 residues: CASSERGRSYNEQFF. Written as DNA, the CDR3 is TGTGCCAGCAGTGAGCGAGGGCGCTCCTACAATGAGCAGTTCTTC.

The V and J genes are TRBV12-3 or TRBV12-4 and TRBJ2-4; the D gene is possibly TRBD1 (6 bases). The CDR3 totals 15 residues. V was cut by 1 base and J by 3 bases, with 10 bases left in between. CDR3 protein: CASSLGGQDKNIQYF. The CDR3 coding sequence is TGTGCCAGCAGTTTAGGGGGGCAGGACAAAAACATTCAGTACTTC.

DNA of the CDR3: TGTGCCAGCAGCCCCAGGGACAGGGCCCCGGGTGGCTACACCTTC. It encodes CASSPRDRAPGGYTF. V and J are TRBV4-2 and TRBJ1-2; 9 bases line up with TRBD1. J gave up 7 bases and V 4 bases, and 10 bases lay outside the gene matches. This CDR3 is 15 amino acids long. Looked up from germline, CDR1 is LGHNA and CDR2 is YNFKEQ.

This clonotype appeared many times. The chain couples TRBV24-1 to TRBJ1-5, with 8 bases lining up with TRBD1. The CDR3 length is 16 residues. Trimming cost V 4 bases and J 5 bases; bases outside gene matches: 9. CDR1 KGHDR and CDR2 SFDVKD come from the germline V gene. The CDR3 sequence is CATSDPGQGKDQPQHF. CDR3 sequence (DNA): TGTGCCACCAGTGACCCAGGACAGGGTAAAGATCAGCCCCAGCATTTT.

This clonotype was recorded at least ten times. The chain is built from TRBV11-1 and TRBJ2-2; the D gene is possibly TRBD1 (5 bases). V dropped 7 bases and J dropped 7 bases, with 19 bases sitting between them. Germline CDR1 SGHAT, CDR2 FQDESV (reference sequence). CDR3 length: 15 residues. Here the CDR3 reads CASTPVRAIVGELFF. The CDR3 region has the DNA TGTGCCAGCACCCCTGTCAGGGCGATCGTCGGGGAGCTGTTTTTT.